This T cell receptor (beta chain) was recorded in a study of shared clonotypes between healthy human individuals. Study background: Donor ages ranged 18 to 49 years: two women, a few men.

All the donors were Caucasian adults who lived in Nashville, Tennessee. The germline V gene encodes CDR1 SGHRS and CDR2 YFSETQ. The CDR3 is 14 residues long. V lost 3 bases, J lost 7 bases, and 13 bases lay in between. Assay used: immunoSEQ multiplex PCR; TCRdb lists only in-frame clones, some missing. Among about 1.5 million clones listed, 95% to 99% were seen once. Study-wide results and caveats: Some naive CD4 clonotypes, around 5%, turned up in common across a handful of donors.

Concerning this clone: As yet, its antigen is unknown.

The material sequenced was naive CD4+ T cells sorted from blood. Subset reported: CD45RA+ positively selected. The sequence derives from a man aged 25-40 years in good health. This chain joins TRBV5-1 and TRBJ2-2; tentatively, D is TRBD1 (6 bases). The CDR3 reads CASSSAQGNGELFF. DNA of the CDR3: TGCGCCAGCAGCTCGGCACAGGGTAACGGGGAGCTGTTTTTT.